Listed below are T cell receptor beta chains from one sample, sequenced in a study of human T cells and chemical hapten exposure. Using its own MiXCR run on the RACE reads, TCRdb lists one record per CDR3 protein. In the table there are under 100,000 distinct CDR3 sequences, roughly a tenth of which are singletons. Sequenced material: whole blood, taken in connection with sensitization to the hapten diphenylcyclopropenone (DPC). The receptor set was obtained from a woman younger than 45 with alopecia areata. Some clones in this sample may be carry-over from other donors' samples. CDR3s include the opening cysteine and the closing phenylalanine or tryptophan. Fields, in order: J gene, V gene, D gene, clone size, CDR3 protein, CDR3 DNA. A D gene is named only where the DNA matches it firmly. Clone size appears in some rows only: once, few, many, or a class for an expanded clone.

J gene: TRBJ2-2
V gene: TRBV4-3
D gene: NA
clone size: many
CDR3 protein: CASSQEGSGSGSGELFF
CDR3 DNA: TGCGCCAGCAGCCAAGAAGGGTCCGGGTCCGGCTCCGGGGAGCTGTTTTTT

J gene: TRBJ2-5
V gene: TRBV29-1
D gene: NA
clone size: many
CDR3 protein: CSVRRGATGETQYF
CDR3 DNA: TGCAGCGTTCGAAGAGGGGCTACTGGGGAGACCCAGTACTTC

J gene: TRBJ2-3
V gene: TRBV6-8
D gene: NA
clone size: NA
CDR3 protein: CASSLQGKTTPRTDTQYF
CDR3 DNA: TGTGCCAGCAGTTTGCAGGGGAAAACGACTCCGCGCACAGATACGCAGTATTTT

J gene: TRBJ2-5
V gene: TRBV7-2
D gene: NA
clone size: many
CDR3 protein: CASSAYSIQETQYF
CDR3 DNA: TGTGCCAGCAGCGCCTATAGTATCCAAGAGACCCAGTACTTC

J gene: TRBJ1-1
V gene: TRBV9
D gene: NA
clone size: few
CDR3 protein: CASSALNTEAFF
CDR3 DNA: TGTGCCAGCAGCGCTCTAAACACTGAAGCTTTCTTT

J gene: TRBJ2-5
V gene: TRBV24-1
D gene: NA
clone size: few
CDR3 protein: CATSDTGAKETQYF
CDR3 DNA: TGTGCCACCAGTGATACAGGAGCAAAAGAGACCCAGTACTTC

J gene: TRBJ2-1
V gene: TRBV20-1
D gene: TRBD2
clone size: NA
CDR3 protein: CSASKLAGGFIDEQFF
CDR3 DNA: TGCAGTGCTAGCAAACTAGCGGGAGGGTTTATCGATGAGCAGTTCTTC

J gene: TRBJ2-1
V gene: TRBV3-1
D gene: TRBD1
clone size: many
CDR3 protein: CASSPDWTGIDNEQFF
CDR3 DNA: TGTGCCAGCAGCCCCGATTGGACAGGGATAGACAATGAGCAGTTCTTC

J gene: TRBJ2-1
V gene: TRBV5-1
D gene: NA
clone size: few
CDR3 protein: CASSLVAETYNEQFF
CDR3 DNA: TGCGCCAGCAGCTTGGTAGCCGAAACTTACAATGAGCAGTTCTTC

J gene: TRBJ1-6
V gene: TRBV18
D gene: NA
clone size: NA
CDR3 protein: CASSPPQGWNSPLHF
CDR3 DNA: TGTGCCAGCTCACCACCGCAGGGATGGAATTCACCCCTCCACTTT

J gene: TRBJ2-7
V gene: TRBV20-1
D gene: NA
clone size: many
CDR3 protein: CSASRGLVGGYEQYF
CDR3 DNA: TGCAGTGCTAGCCGAGGCCTCGTCGGGGGCTACGAGCAGTACTTC

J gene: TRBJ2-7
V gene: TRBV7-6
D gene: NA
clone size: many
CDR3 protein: CASSLVSGVGAYEQYF
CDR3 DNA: TGTGCCAGCAGCTTAGTCTCAGGGGTAGGAGCCTACGAGCAGTACTTC

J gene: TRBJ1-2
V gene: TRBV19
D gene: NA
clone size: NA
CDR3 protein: CASRSGTGYTF
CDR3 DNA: TGTGCCAGTAGATCGGGTACGGGCTACACCTTC

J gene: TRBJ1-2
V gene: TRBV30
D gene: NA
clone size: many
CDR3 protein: CAWTWDKTSSNYGYTF
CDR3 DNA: TGTGCCTGGACGTGGGATAAAACTTCGTCTAACTATGGCTACACCTTC

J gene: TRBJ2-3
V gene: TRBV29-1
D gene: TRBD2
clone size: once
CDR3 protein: CSVESSGSSTDTQYF
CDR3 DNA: TGCAGCGTTGAGTCTAGCGGGAGTAGCACAGATACGCAGTATTTT

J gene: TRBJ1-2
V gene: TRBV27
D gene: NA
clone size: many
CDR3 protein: CASVGSVVTFYGYTF
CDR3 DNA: TGTGCCAGCGTTGGTAGTGTGGTGACCTTTTATGGCTACACCTTC

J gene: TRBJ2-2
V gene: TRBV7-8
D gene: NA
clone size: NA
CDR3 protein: CASSLGRMNTGELFF
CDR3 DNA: TGTGCCAGCAGCTTAGGGAGAATGAACACCGGGGAGCTGTTTTTT

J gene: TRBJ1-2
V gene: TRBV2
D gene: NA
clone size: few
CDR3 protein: CASSEIGQNYGYTF
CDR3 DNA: TGTGCCAGCAGTGAAATAGGACAGAACTATGGCTACACCTTC

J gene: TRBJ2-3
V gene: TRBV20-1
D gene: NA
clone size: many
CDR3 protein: CSAQPGPAAYTQYF
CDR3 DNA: TGCAGTGCTCAACCGGGACCTGCAGCGTATACGCAGTATTTT

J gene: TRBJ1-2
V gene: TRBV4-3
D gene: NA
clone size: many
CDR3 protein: CASSQDFPRPIYGYTF
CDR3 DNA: TGCGCCAGCAGCCAAGATTTTCCACGCCCGATTTATGGCTACACCTTC